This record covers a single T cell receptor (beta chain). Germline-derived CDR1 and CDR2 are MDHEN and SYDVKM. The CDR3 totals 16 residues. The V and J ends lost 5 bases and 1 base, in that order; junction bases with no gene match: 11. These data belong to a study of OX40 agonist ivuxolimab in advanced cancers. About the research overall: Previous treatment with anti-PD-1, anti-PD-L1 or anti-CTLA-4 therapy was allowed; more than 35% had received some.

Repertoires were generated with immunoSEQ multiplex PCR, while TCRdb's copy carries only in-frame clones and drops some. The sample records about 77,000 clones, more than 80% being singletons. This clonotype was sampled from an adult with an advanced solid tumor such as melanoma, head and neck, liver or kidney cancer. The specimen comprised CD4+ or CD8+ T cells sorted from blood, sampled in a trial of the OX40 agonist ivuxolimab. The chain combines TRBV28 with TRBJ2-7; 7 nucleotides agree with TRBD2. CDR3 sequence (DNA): TGTGCCAGCAGTAAGGGGAGGGGTAGGGGTTCCTACGAGCAGTACTTC. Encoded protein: CASSKGRGRGSYEQYF.